Listed below are T cell receptor beta chains from one sample, sequenced in a study of OX40 agonist ivuxolimab in advanced cancers. This table comes from immunoSEQ multiplex PCR, and its TCRdb copy is limited to in-frame clones, with some not included. The data contain about 80,000 clones, roughly 81% of them singletons. The sequencing used CD4+ or CD8+ T cells sorted from blood, collected in a trial of the OX40 agonist ivuxolimab. These TCRs come from an adult with an advanced solid tumor such as melanoma, head and neck, liver or kidney cancer. Each CDR3 is given with its conserved first and last residue. The order of the fields is clone size, D gene, V gene, J gene, CDR3 protein, CDR3 DNA. The D gene is left open where the match is weak. A row's size may be missing; if present it is once, few, many or a size class.

clone_size: -
d_call: -
v_call: TRBV10-3
j_call: TRBJ2-5
cdr3_aa: CAISESMTPSTETQYF
cdr3_nt: TGTGCCATCAGTGAGTCGATGACCCCCTCTACGGAGACCCAGTACTTC

clone_size: -
d_call: TRBD2
v_call: TRBV5-4
j_call: TRBJ2-1
cdr3_aa: CASSLGTSDNEQFF
cdr3_nt: TGTGCCAGCAGCTTGGGGACTAGCGACAATGAGCAGTTCTTC

clone_size: -
d_call: TRBD2
v_call: TRBV7-2
j_call: TRBJ2-1
cdr3_aa: CASSLETSNYNEQFF
cdr3_nt: TGTGCCAGCAGCTTAGAGACTAGCAACTACAATGAGCAGTTCTTC

clone_size: -
d_call: -
v_call: TRBV6-6
j_call: TRBJ1-1
cdr3_aa: CASRRDTEAFF
cdr3_nt: TGTGCCAGCAGACGCGACACTGAAGCTTTCTTT

clone_size: -
d_call: -
v_call: TRBV30
j_call: TRBJ1-4
cdr3_aa: CAWTVGHREKLFF
cdr3_nt: TGTGCCTGGACAGTAGGACACCGTGAAAAACTGTTTTTT

clone_size: few
d_call: -
v_call: TRBV30
j_call: TRBJ2-5
cdr3_aa: CAWSEKGRLRETQYF
cdr3_nt: TGTGCCTGGAGTGAAAAGGGACGGCTTCGGGAGACCCAGTACTTC

clone_size: -
d_call: TRBD1
v_call: TRBV18
j_call: TRBJ2-7
cdr3_aa: CASSTETGAAGEQYF
cdr3_nt: TGTGCCAGCTCGACCGAGACAGGGGCCGCCGGCGAGCAGTACTTC

clone_size: -
d_call: -
v_call: TRBV18
j_call: TRBJ1-3
cdr3_aa: CASSPPYSGNTIYF
cdr3_nt: TGTGCCAGCTCACCACCTTACTCTGGAAACACCATATATTTT

clone_size: -
d_call: -
v_call: TRBV25-1
j_call: TRBJ1-1
cdr3_aa: CASAARQNTEAFF
cdr3_nt: TGTGCCAGCGCCGCCCGACAAAACACTGAAGCTTTCTTT

clone_size: few
d_call: -
v_call: TRBV7-8
j_call: TRBJ2-7
cdr3_aa: CASSLEYEQYF
cdr3_nt: TGTGCCAGCAGCTTAGAGTACGAGCAGTACTTC

clone_size: few
d_call: TRBD1
v_call: TRBV7-9
j_call: TRBJ1-5
cdr3_aa: CASSQQGAPQHF
cdr3_nt: TGTGCCAGCAGCCAACAGGGGGCACCCCAGCATTTT

clone_size: -
d_call: TRBD2
v_call: TRBV19
j_call: TRBJ2-6
cdr3_aa: CASTLLAGGHVLTF
cdr3_nt: TGTGCCAGTACCCTGTTAGCGGGAGGCCACGTCCTGACTTTC

clone_size: -
d_call: -
v_call: TRBV6-5
j_call: TRBJ1-5
cdr3_aa: CASSSDGYQPQHF
cdr3_nt: TGTGCCAGCAGTTCCGACGGGTATCAGCCCCAGCATTTT

clone_size: -
d_call: TRBD2
v_call: TRBV6-6
j_call: TRBJ2-5
cdr3_aa: CASSYLAGRSQETQYF
cdr3_nt: TGTGCCAGCAGTTACCTAGCGGGTAGGAGTCAAGAGACCCAGTACTTC

clone_size: -
d_call: -
v_call: TRBV7-8
j_call: TRBJ1-1
cdr3_aa: CASNPRLGEGTEAFF
cdr3_nt: TGTGCCAGCAACCCGCGGTTGGGGGAGGGGACTGAAGCTTTCTTT

clone_size: -
d_call: TRBD2
v_call: TRBV6-4
j_call: TRBJ2-1
cdr3_aa: CASSSSGGPRSSYNEQFF
cdr3_nt: TGTGCCAGCAGTTCTAGCGGGGGGCCGAGAAGCTCCTACAATGAGCAGTTCTTC

clone_size: -
d_call: TRBD2
v_call: TRBV10-3
j_call: TRBJ2-5
cdr3_aa: CAISVGQRGPQETQYF
cdr3_nt: TGTGCCATCAGTGTTGGGCAGCGGGGACCTCAAGAGACCCAGTACTTC

clone_size: -
d_call: -
v_call: TRBV7-9
j_call: TRBJ2-3
cdr3_aa: CASSAEASQYF
cdr3_nt: TGTGCCAGCAGCGCCGAAGCCTCGCAGTATTTT

clone_size: -
d_call: TRBD2
v_call: TRBV10-1
j_call: TRBJ2-5
cdr3_aa: CASRAGVEETQYF
cdr3_nt: TGCGCCAGCAGAGCGGGAGTGGAAGAGACCCAGTACTTC

clone_size: -
d_call: TRBD2
v_call: TRBV19
j_call: TRBJ2-1
cdr3_aa: CASSISGLAFYNEQFF
cdr3_nt: TGTGCCAGTAGTATCTCAGGACTAGCTTTCTACAATGAGCAGTTCTTC

clone_size: -
d_call: -
v_call: TRBV7-8
j_call: TRBJ2-1
cdr3_aa: CASSLGEYSYNEQFF
cdr3_nt: TGTGCCAGCAGCTTGGGGGAATACTCTTACAATGAGCAGTTCTTC

clone_size: -
d_call: -
v_call: TRBV25-1
j_call: TRBJ1-6
cdr3_aa: CASSEYTGPGYNSPLHF
cdr3_nt: TGTGCCAGCAGTGAATATACAGGGCCGGGTTATAATTCACCCCTCCACTTT

clone_size: -
d_call: -
v_call: TRBV5-6
j_call: TRBJ2-6
cdr3_aa: CASSFLLSGANVLTF
cdr3_nt: TGTGCCAGCAGCTTCCTTCTCTCTGGGGCCAACGTCCTGACTTTC

clone_size: -
d_call: TRBD1
v_call: TRBV13
j_call: TRBJ1-3
cdr3_aa: CASSSSGQGNTIYF
cdr3_nt: TGTGCCAGCAGCTCCTCGGGACAGGGAAACACCATATATTTT

clone_size: -
d_call: -
v_call: TRBV9
j_call: TRBJ1-3
cdr3_aa: CASSPSGGNENTIYF
cdr3_nt: TGTGCCAGCAGCCCCTCGGGGGGGAATGAAAACACCATATATTTT

clone_size: -
d_call: TRBD2
v_call: TRBV9
j_call: TRBJ2-2
cdr3_aa: CASSVGGGASTGELFF
cdr3_nt: TGTGCCAGCAGCGTAGGCGGGGGGGCGTCCACCGGGGAGCTGTTTTTT

clone_size: few
d_call: TRBD1
v_call: TRBV10-3
j_call: TRBJ1-6
cdr3_aa: CAIRQGRVTSPLHF
cdr3_nt: TGTGCCATCAGACAGGGGAGGGTCACTTCACCCCTCCACTTT

clone_size: -
d_call: TRBD2
v_call: TRBV5-1
j_call: TRBJ2-5
cdr3_aa: CASSSRLAGEETQYF
cdr3_nt: TGCGCCAGCAGCTCTCGGCTAGCGGGGGAAGAGACCCAGTACTTC

clone_size: -
d_call: -
v_call: TRBV28
j_call: TRBJ2-1
cdr3_aa: CASRAYNEQFF
cdr3_nt: TGTGCCAGCAGAGCTTACAATGAGCAGTTCTTC